Listed below are T cell receptor beta chains from one sample, sequenced in a study of regulatory T cells in long-lasting Graves disease. Each CDR3 protein is one row after TCRdb ran MiXCR on the multiplex PCR reads. The sample includes roughly 420,000 distinct CDR3 sequences, 11% to 15% of them seen just once. The data were also submitted as part of a second study, on T cells in Graves' hyperthyroidism and ophthalmopathy.

The source material was peripheral blood mononuclear cells (PBMCs), sampled at new diagnosis, from a patient treated with antithyroid drugs. The receptors stem from a woman aged 50 to 65 with Graves disease. CDR3s include the opening cysteine and the closing phenylalanine or tryptophan. The D gene is left open where the match is weak. The size of a clone is reported for some rows only, either as once, few or many, or as a class for expanded clones.

length	V	J	D	size	CDR3	DNA
12	TRBV6-2/TRBV6-3	TRBJ2-2	-	-	CASSRRIGELFF	TGTGCCAGCAGCCGAAGGATCGGGGAGCTGTTTTTT
13	TRBV28	TRBJ2-7	-	many	CASTNPGAYEQYF	TGTGCCAGCACCAACCCGGGGGCCTACGAGCAGTACTTC
14	TRBV19	TRBJ1-2	-	few	CASIEDGSSYGYTF	TGTGCCAGTATTGAAGACGGTTCATCCTATGGCTACACCTTC
15	TRBV3-1	TRBJ2-7	TRBD1	many	CASSQASTGKNEQYF	TGTGCCAGCAGCCAAGCCTCGACAGGGAAAAACGAGCAGTACTTC
15	TRBV11-2	TRBJ1-2	-	many	CASSLFSRGFDGYTF	TGTGCCAGCAGCTTATTTAGCAGGGGTTTCGATGGCTACACCTTC
14	TRBV30	TRBJ1-2	-	many	CAWSVSGSNYGYTF	TGTGCCTGGAGTGTGTCGGGCTCTAACTATGGCTACACCTTC
16	TRBV28	TRBJ1-4	-	few	CASSNPPPWRDEKLFF	TGTGCCAGCAGTAACCCCCCGCCCTGGCGAGATGAAAAACTGTTTTTT
16	TRBV27	TRBJ1-2	-	many	CASSLSRGSWHYGYTF	TGTGCCAGCAGTTTATCTCGCGGGAGCTGGCACTATGGCTACACCTTC
13	TRBV29-1	TRBJ2-7	TRBD1	many	CSVYRTGDYEQYF	TGCAGCGTTTACAGGACAGGAGACTACGAGCAGTACTTC
12	TRBV3-1	TRBJ1-1	-	many	CASSAGETEAFF	TGTGCCAGCTCCGCAGGGGAAACTGAAGCTTTCTTT
13	TRBV20-1	TRBJ2-7	-	-	CSEASRSYNEQYF	TGCAGTGAGGCCTCCCGCTCCTACAATGAGCAGTACTTC
15	TRBV9	TRBJ1-6	TRBD1	-	CASSSDRGWNSPLHF	TGTGCCAGCAGCTCGGACAGGGGGTGGAATTCACCCCTCCACTTT
13	TRBV30	TRBJ1-1	-	many	CAWNRGLYTEAFF	TGTGCCTGGAATCGGGGGCTGTACACTGAAGCTTTCTTT
14	TRBV3-1	TRBJ1-2	TRBD1	many	CASSLGTGDYGYTF	TGTGCCAGCAGCCTCGGGACAGGCGACTATGGCTACACCTTC
15	TRBV27	TRBJ2-7	TRBD1	few	CASSLSQGVPYEQYF	TGTGCCAGCAGTTTATCGCAGGGGGTACCCTACGAGCAGTACTTC
13	TRBV7-9	TRBJ2-5	-	many	CASSLVSSETQYF	TGTGCCAGCAGCTTAGTATCCTCAGAGACCCAGTACTTC
16	TRBV7-2	TRBJ1-5	-	few	CASSPDWQGSNQPQHF	TGTGCCAGCAGCCCAGACTGGCAGGGCAGCAATCAGCCCCAGCATTTT
14	TRBV9	TRBJ2-5	-	many	CASSPRWEQETQYF	TGTGCCAGCAGCCCTAGGTGGGAACAAGAGACCCAGTACTTC
16	TRBV19	TRBJ1-1	TRBD1	few	CASSPQGGVQDTEAFF	TGTGCCAGTAGTCCCCAGGGGGGGGTTCAGGACACTGAAGCTTTCTTT
13	TRBV6-2/TRBV6-3	TRBJ1-5	TRBD1	-	CASSDRVWQPQHF	TGTGCCAGCAGTGACAGGGTGTGGCAGCCCCAGCATTTT
15	TRBV20-1	TRBJ1-1	TRBD1	many	CSARARGLKKPEAFF	TGCAGTGCTAGAGCAAGGGGGCTCAAAAAACCTGAAGCTTTCTTT
16	TRBV9	TRBJ2-5	-	few	CASSLLGGGYQETQYF	TGTGCCAGCAGCTTACTAGGGGGGGGGTACCAAGAGACCCAGTACTTC
13	TRBV27	TRBJ1-2	-	many	CASSLQGYYGYTF	TGTGCCAGCAGCTTACAGGGCTACTATGGCTACACCTTC
17	TRBV5-1	TRBJ2-2	-	many	CASSLYGTEGATGELFF	TGCGCCAGCAGCTTGTATGGGACCGAGGGCGCAACCGGGGAGCTGTTTTTT
14	TRBV20-1	TRBJ1-2	-	-	CSATSLTVNYGYTF	TGCAGTGCAACCAGCTTGACAGTCAACTATGGCTACACCTTC